The clone carrying this T cell receptor (beta chain) was counted at least ten times. The antigen is unknown. The data belong to a study of CD8 T cells in ankylosing spondylitis. A single record per CDR3 protein comes from TCRdb applying MiXCR to the 5' RACE reads. Of about 360,000 distinct CDR3 sequences in the sample, 20% to 25% are singletons; the top ten hold roughly 13%. The ends were cut back, 1 base at V and 0 bases at J, with 12 bases in the middle. CDR1 is SQVTM and CDR2 is ANQGSEA in the germline V gene. The CDR3 is 15 amino acids. Overall study results and limits: Within ankylosing spondylitis blood, a TCR beta motif made up of under 10 highly homologous variants appeared to be characteristic. Earlier authors reported some of these motif variants in reactive arthritis synovial fluid and blood. Disease-associated clones were reportedly significantly overrepresented in matched ankylosing spondylitis synovial fluid.

The sequence came from a male donor with ankylosing spondylitis or in good health (not recorded which). Sequencing was performed on blood, either unsorted or a sorted T cell fraction (not recorded which). The chain joins TRBV29-1 to TRBJ1-1, with D perhaps TRBD1 (5 bases). CDR3 nucleotides: TGCAGCGTTGAAGGGGCAGGGCCGATGAACACTGAAGCTTTCTTT. It is translated as CSVEGAGPMNTEAFF. Full variable domain (missing parts from reference TRBV29-1 and TRBJ1-1): SAVISQKPSRDICQRGTSLTIQCQVDSQVTMMFWYRQQPGQSLTLIATANQGSEATYESGFVIDKFPISRPNLTFSTLTVSNMSPEDSSIYLCSVEGAGPMNTEAFFGQGTRLTVV.